This T cell receptor beta chain was identified during a study of blood T cell repertoires in COVID-19 (dated by TCRdb to 2018 to 2020). Regarding the complete study: Collaborator samples came from the United States, Italy and Spain and covered acute and convalescent phases of COVID-19. The prospective study material was composed of cDNA or gDNA derived from T cells, B-cell-depleted T cells, or PBMCs. The repertoires were made available in a free public database intended to serve as a resource for research on the immune response to SARS-CoV-2. Samples came from the ongoing ImmuneRACE study (first 160 participants) plus 1,254 subjects from 6 global collaborators. The sample metadata nearly always contained a de-identified subject ID, COVID-19 status, age in years and sex. Where available, HLA class I and class II types were obtained from metadata supplied by the sample provider rather than from assay-based typing. Deeply sampled blood TCRbeta repertoires from subjects exposed to, actively infected with, or recovered from COVID-19 were included in the dataset.

Each collaborating institution followed its own protocols to collect whole blood in K2EDTA tubes. Collaborator samples were shipped for TCRbeta analysis as frozen whole blood, isolated PBMCs, or DNA extracted from either sample type. With respect to this clone: This receptor's antigen is unknown. No base qualities exist here, and no much larger clone lies one base off it.

The immunoSEQ Assay, a bias-controlled multiplex PCR, was used to amplify TCRbeta CDR3 regions from genomic DNA. The authors processed their data as follows. The number of nucleated cells in each sample was estimated from the amplification of reference gene primers within the assay. Sequence reads were collapsed and filtered to measure the absolute abundance of every unique TCRbeta CDR3 rearrangement. Productive Simpson clonality was computed per sample as the square root of Simpson's diversity index over productive rearrangements. TCRdb's version of the immuneACCESS table is confined to in-frame rearrangements and falls short of the full clone set. An unresolved V gene accounts for under half of the shortfall where checked; the remainder is of unknown origin. V and J calls and clone size come straight from that table; D and trimming were deduced from the DNA. Recorded for this sample are some 220,000 clones; 83% of them occurred a single time. Jointly, the top ten make up more than 5% of the sample.

In the germline V gene, CDR1 corresponds to MNHEY and CDR2 to SVGAGI. The CDR3 has 12 amino acids, counting the end cysteine and phenylalanine. Only the CDR3 region is kept as DNA, spanning 36 bases read in frame from base 1. The V end loses 7 bases and the J end loses 4 bases, and a stretch of 7 bases separates them. On the study overall, not on this receptor specifically: How much clinical and demographic metadata was included differed by source and by participant, and the metadata was provided uncurated.

The receptor was isolated from a human donor in a cohort sampled during active COVID-19. The source material was peripheral blood. This chain joins TRBV6-5 to TRBJ2-2, with no D gene named confidently. The CDR3 is CASKKLTGELFF. The DNA sequence is given as TGTGCCAGCAAAAAACTCACCGGGGAGCTGTTTTTT.